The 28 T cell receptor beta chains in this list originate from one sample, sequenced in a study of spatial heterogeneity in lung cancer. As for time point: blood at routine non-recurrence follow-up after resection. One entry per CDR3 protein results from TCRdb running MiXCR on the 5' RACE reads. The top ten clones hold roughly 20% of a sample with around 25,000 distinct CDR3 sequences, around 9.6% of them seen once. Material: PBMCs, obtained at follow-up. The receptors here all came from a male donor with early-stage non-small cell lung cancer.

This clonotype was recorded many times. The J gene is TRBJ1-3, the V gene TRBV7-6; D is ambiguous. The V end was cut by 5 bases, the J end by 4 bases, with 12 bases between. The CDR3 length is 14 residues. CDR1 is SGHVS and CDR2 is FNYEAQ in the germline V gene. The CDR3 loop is CASSRALFGNTIYF. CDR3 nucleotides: TGTGCCAGCAGCCGGGCTTTGTTCGGAAACACCATATATTTT.

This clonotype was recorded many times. The CDR3 here is CASSQGPGQGFGNTIYF. The CDR3 DNA reads TGCGCCAGCAGCCAAGGGCCGGGACAGGGATTCGGAAACACCATATATTTT. The chain couples TRBV4-1 to TRBJ1-3; TRBD1 matches at 9 bases. V trimming: 1 base; J trimming: 4 bases; junction bases outside the gene matches: 8. CDR3 size: 17 residues. The germline gives CDR1 MGHRA, CDR2 YSYEKL.

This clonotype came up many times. Here the CDR3 reads CASSLGQAAEKLFF. CDR3 nucleotide sequence: TGTGCCAGCAGCTTAGGACAGGCAGCTGAAAAACTGTTTTTT. The V gene is TRBV13, the J gene TRBJ1-4; D may be TRBD1 (5 bases). The CDR3 is made up of 14 amino acids. Germline V lookup: CDR1 PRHDT, CDR2 FYEKMQ (reference sequence). V lost 0 bases, J lost 7 bases, and 9 bases lay in between.

As DNA, the CDR3 is TGCGCCAGCAGCTTGTACGCTAGCGGGGGGGCCTTCCACAATGAGCAGTTCTTC. Translation gives CASSLYASGGAFHNEQFF. The rearrangement links TRBV5-1 to TRBJ2-1; 12 bases fit TRBD2. The CDR3 has 18 residues. V lost 1 base, J lost 5 bases, and 10 bases stayed unmatched. Germline CDR1 reads SGHRS; CDR2 reads YFSETQ.

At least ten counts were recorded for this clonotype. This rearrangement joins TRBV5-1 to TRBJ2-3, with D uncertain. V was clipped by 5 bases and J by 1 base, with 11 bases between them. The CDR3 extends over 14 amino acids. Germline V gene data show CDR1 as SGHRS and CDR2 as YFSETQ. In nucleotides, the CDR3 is TGCGCCAGCAGGTCAGTTTTGGGCACAGATACGCAGTATTTT. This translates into CASRSVLGTDTQYF.

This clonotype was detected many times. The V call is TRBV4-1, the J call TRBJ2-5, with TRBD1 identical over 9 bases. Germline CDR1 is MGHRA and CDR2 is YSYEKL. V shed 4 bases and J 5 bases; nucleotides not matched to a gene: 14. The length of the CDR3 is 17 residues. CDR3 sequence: CASSRRGQGLGTETQYF. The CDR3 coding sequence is TGCGCCAGCAGCCGCCGCGGACAGGGGCTGGGTACGGAGACCCAGTACTTC.

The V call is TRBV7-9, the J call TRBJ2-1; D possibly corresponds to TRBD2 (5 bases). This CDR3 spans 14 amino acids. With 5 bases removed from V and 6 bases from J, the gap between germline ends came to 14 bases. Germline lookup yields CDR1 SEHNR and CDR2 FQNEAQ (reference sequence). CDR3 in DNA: TGTGCCAGCAGCCTAAGGTCAGGAGGCAATGAGCAGTTCTTC. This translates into CASSLRSGGNEQFF.

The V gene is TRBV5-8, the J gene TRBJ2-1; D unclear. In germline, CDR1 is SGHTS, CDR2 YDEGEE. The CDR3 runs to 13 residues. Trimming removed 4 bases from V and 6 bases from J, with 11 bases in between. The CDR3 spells CASSLRLGNEQFF. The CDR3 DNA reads TGTGCCAGCAGCCTGCGTTTGGGCAATGAGCAGTTCTTC.

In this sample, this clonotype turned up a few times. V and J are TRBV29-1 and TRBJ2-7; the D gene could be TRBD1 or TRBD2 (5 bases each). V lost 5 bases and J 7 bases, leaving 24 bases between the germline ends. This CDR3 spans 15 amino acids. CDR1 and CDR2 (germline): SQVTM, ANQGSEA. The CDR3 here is CSVFGTTETYEEQYF. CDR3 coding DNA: TGCAGCGTTTTTGGGACGACGGAGACCTACGAGGAGCAGTACTTC.

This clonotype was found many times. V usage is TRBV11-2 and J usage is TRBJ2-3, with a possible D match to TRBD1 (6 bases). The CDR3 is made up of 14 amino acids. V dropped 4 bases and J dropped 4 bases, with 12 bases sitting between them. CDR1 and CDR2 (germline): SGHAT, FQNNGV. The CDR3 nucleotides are TGTGCCAGCAGCTACCAGGGACATTCAGATACGCAGTATTTT. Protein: CASSYQGHSDTQYF.

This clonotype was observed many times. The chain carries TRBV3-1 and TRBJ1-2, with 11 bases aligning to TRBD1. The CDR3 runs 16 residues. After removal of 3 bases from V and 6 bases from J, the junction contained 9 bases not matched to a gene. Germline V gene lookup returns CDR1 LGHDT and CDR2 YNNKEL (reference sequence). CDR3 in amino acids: CASSHLRTGGWNGYTF. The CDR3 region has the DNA TGTGCCAGCAGCCATCTCCGGACAGGGGGCTGGAATGGCTACACCTTC.

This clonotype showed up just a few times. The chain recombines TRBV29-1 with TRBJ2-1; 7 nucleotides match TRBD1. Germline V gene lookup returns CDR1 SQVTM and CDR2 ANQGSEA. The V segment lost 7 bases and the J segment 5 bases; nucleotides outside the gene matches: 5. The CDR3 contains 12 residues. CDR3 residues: CSALGQDNEQFF. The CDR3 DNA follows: TGCAGCGCCTTAGGACAGGACAATGAGCAGTTCTTC.

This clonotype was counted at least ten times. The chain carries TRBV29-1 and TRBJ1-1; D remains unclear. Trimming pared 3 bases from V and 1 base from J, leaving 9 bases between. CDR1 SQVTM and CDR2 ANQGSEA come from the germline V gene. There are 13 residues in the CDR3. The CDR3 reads CSVDRATNTEAFF. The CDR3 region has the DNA TGCAGCGTTGATAGGGCTACGAACACTGAAGCTTTCTTT.

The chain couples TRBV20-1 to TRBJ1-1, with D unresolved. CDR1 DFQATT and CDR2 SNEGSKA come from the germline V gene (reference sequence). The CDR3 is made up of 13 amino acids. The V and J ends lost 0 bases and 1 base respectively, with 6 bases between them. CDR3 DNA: TGCAGTGCTAGAGACCCCCCGAACACTGAAGCTTTCTTT. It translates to CSARDPPNTEAFF.

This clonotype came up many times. The CDR3 spells CASSLDRVYSYEQYF. DNA for the CDR3: TGTGCCAGCAGCTTAGACAGGGTATATTCCTACGAGCAGTACTTC. The V gene is TRBV7-9, the J gene TRBJ2-7, with a possible D match to TRBD1 (6 bases). The CDR3 covers 15 residues. Germline V gives CDR1 SEHNR, CDR2 FQNEAQ (reference sequence). Trimming stripped 1 base from V and 1 base from J, with 11 bases between.

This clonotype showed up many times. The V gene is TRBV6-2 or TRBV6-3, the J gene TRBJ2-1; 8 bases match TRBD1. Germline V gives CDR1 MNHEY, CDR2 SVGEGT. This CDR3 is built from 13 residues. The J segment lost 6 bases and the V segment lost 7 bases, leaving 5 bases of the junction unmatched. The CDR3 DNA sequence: TGTGCCAGCAAAAGGACAGGGCTCAATGAGCAGTTCTTC. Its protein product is CASKRTGLNEQFF.

CDR3 in amino acids: CSARDPASGGVETQYF. CDR3 nucleotides: TGCAGTGCTAGAGATCCGGCCAGCGGGGGTGTAGAGACCCAGTACTTC. The rearrangement uses TRBV20-1 and TRBJ2-5; 8 positions agree with TRBD2. Germline V gene lookup returns CDR1 DFQATT and CDR2 SNEGSKA (reference sequence). The junction had 10 bases not matched to a gene; V was cut back by 0 bases and J by 4 bases. The CDR3 is made up of 16 amino acids.

CDR3 sequence (DNA): TGTGCCAGCAGTTACGGGACTAGCGGGGGGGCTTCCCAAGAGACCCAGTACTTC. Translated: CASSYGTSGGASQETQYF. The rearrangement joins TRBV6-6 to TRBJ2-5, with 16 bases matching TRBD2. Germline values: CDR1 MNHNY, CDR2 SVGAGI (reference sequence). The CDR3 has 18 amino acids. Trimming removed 2 bases from V and 1 base from J; junction bases left unmatched: 4.

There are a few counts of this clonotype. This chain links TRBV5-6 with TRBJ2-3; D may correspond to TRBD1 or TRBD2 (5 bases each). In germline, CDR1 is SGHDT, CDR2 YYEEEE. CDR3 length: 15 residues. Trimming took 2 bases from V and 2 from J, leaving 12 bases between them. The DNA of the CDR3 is TGTGCCAGCAGCTTCGGGACCCTATACACAGATACGCAGTATTTT. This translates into CASSFGTLYTDTQYF.

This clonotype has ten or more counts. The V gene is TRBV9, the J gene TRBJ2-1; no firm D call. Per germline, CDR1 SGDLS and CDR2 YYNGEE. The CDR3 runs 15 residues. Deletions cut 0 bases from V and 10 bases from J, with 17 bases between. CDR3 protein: CASSVAPTPGSEQFF. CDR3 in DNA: TGTGCCAGCAGCGTAGCTCCCACCCCAGGATCGGAGCAGTTCTTC.

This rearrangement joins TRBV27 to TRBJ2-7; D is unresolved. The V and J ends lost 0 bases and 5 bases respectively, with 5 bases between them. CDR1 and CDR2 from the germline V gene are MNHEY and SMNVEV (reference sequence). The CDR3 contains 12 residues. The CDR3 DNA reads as TGTGCCAGCAGTTTATCCGGAAACGAGCAGTACTTC. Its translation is CASSLSGNEQYF.

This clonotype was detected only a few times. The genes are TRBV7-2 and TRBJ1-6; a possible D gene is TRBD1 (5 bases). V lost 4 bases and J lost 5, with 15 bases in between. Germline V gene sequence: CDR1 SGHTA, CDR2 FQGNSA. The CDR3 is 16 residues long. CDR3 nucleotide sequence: TGTGCCAGCAGCTCTTCCGGGACCGCCGATAATTCACCCCTCCACTTT. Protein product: CASSSSGTADNSPLHF.

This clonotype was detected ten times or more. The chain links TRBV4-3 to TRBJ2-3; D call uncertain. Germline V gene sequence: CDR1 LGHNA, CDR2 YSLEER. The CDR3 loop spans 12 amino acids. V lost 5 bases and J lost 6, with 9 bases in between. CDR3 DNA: TGCGCCAGCAGCTACCAGAGGGATACGCAGTATTTT. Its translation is CASSYQRDTQYF.

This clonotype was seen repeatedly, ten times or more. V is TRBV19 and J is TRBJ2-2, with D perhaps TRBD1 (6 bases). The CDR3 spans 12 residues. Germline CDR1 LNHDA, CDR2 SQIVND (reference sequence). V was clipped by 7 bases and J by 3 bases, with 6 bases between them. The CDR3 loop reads CASNRDTGELFF. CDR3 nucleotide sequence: TGTGCCAGTAACAGGGACACCGGGGAGCTGTTTTTT.

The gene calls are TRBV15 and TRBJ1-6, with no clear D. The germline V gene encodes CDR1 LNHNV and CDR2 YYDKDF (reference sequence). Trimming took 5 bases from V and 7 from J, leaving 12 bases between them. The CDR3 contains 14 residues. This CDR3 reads CATSPGSPNSPLHF. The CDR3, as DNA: TGTGCCACCAGCCCAGGCAGTCCCAATTCACCCCTCCACTTT.

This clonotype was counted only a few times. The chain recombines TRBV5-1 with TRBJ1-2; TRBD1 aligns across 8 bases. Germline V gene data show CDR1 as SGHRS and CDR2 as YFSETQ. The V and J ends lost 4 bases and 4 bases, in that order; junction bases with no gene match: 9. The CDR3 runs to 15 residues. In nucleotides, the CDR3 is TGCGCCAGCAGCCAAACTGCCGGGACAGGCTATGGCTACACCTTC. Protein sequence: CASSQTAGTGYGYTF.

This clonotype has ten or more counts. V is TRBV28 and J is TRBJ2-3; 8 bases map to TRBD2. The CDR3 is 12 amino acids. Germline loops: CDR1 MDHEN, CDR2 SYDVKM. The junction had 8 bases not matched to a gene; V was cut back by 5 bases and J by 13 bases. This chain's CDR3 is CASSPGLAREYF. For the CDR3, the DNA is TGTGCCAGCAGTCCCGGACTAGCTCGAGAGTATTTT.

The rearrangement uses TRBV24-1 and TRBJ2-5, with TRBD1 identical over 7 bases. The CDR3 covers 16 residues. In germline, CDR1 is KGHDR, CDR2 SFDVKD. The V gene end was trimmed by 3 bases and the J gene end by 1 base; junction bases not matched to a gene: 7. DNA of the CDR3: TGTGCCACCAGTGATAAAACGGGACAGCCCCAAGAGACCCAGTACTTC. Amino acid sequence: CATSDKTGQPQETQYF.